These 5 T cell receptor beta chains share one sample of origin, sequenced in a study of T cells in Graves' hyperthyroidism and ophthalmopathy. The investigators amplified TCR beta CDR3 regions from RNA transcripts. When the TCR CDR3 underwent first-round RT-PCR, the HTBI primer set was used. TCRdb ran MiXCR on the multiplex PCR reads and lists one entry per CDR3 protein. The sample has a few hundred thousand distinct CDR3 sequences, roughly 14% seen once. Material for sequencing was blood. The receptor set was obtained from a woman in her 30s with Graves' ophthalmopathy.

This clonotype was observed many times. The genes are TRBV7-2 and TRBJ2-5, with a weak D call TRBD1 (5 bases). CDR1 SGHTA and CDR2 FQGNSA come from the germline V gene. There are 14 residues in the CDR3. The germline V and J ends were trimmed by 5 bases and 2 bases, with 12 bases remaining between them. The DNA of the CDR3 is TGTGCCAGCAGCCGCGACAGAAAACAAGAGACCCAGTACTTC. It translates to CASSRDRKQETQYF.

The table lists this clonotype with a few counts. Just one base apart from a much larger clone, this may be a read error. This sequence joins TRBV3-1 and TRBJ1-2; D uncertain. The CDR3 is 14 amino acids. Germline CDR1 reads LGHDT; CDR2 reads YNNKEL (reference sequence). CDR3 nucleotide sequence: TGTGCCAGCAGCCAAGAGCGGGGTTTCTATGGCGACACCTTC. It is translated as CASSQERGFYGDTF.

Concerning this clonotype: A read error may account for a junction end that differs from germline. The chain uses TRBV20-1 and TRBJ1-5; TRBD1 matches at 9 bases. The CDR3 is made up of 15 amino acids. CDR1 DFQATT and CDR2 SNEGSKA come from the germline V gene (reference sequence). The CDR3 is CSASNRDRDNQSQHF. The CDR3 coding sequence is TGCAGTGCTAGCAACCGGGACAGGGACAATCAGTCCCAGCATTTT.

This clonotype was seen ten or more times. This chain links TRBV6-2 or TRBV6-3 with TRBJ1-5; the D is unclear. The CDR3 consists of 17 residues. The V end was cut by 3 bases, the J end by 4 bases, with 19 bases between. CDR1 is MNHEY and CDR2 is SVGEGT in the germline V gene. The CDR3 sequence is CASSYFFAGFENQPQHF. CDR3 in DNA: TGTGCCAGCAGTTATTTTTTCGCTGGGTTTGAGAATCAGCCCCAGCATTTT.

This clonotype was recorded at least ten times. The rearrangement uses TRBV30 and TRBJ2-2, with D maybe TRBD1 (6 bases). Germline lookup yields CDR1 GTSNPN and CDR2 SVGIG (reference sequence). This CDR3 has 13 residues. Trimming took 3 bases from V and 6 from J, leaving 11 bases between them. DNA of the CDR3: TGTGCCTGGAGCAATTCAGGGGCCGGGGAGCTGTTTTTT. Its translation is CAWSNSGAGELFF.